This T cell receptor beta chain was captured by sequencing in a study of beta chain features in type 1 diabetes. For the study at large: Analysis included over 90 million sorted cells drawn from all samples. Study-level points and caveats: All four CD4+ subsets of Type 1 diabetes patients contained TCRB CDR3s that were moderately but significantly shorter. A closer apparent resemblance between naive, central memory and Treg TCRB repertoires was seen in patients than in healthy donors.

Central memory, naive, regulatory and stem cell-like memory CD4+ cells were sorted by CD45RO/CCR7/CD25/CD127/CD95/CD27. All of the isolated RNA was reverse transcribed, so expressed TCRB transcripts were sequenced. Measured with immunoSEQ multiplex PCR; TCRdb has only the in-frame clones, and not every one. Among some 160,000 clones listed, approximately 8.4% were seen once. Trimming took 4 bases from V and 5 from J; bases not matched to a gene: 4. This CDR3 has 13 residues. Germline V gene sequence: CDR1 SGHNT, CDR2 YENEEA. On this clone itself: The antigen remains undetermined.

The sample comprised central memory CD4+ T cells from blood. The V and J genes are TRBV11-3 and TRBJ2-5; 7 bases agree with TRBD1. The clonotype was recovered from a woman in her late teens or twenties in good health. CDR3 in DNA: TGTGCCAGCAGCTGGGGACAGTGGGAGACCCAGTACTTC. Encoded protein: CASSWGQWETQYF. The full variable domain, rest sourced from reference TRBV11-3 and TRBJ2-5, is EAGVVQSPRYKIIEKKQPVAFWCNPISGHNTLYWYLQNLGQGPELLIRYENEEAVDDSQLPKDRFSAERLKGVDSTLKIQPAELGDSAVYLCASSWGQWETQYFGPGTRLLVL.